The source of this T cell receptor (beta chain) is a study of patients and donors after allogeneic stem cell transplantation (dated by TCRdb to about 2020). For this clonotype: The antigen this receptor binds is unknown. Base qualities are not recorded, but no much larger clone differs from it by a single base.

The germline V gene specifies SGHTA as CDR1 and FQGTGA as CDR2. Germline trimming: 2 bases from V, 5 bases from J; junction bases outside gene matches: 7. CDR3 length: 15 amino acids, cysteine to phenylalanine. The read is trimmed to its CDR3 DNA, 45 bases read in frame from base 1. Library preparation employed RT-PCR. The listed sequencing device is NextSeq 550. TCRdb redid the processing of the public reads, applying fastp at Q25 and MiXCR, and retained in-frame beta chains. All rows with the same CDR3 protein become a single entry with the most common DNA and genes. For this sample the table gives roughly 150,000 distinct CDR3 sequences, of which roughly 22% were detected only once. The ten largest clones take up about 24% of the sample.

This receptor was taken from a human donor who was either an allogeneic HSCT recipient or a stem cell or donor lymphocyte infusion donor (not recorded which). It is not recorded whose cells these are; they may come from a transplant donor. The sequenced sample was blood, either unsorted or a sorted T cell fraction (not recorded which). This receptor chain uses TRBV7-3 and TRBJ2-5; TRBD1 aligns with 8 central bases. The CDR3 sequence is CASSLGAGGYETQYF. The nucleotide sequence is TGTGCCAGCAGCTTAGGGGCAGGGGGCTATGAGACCCAGTACTTC.